The sequence of this TCR beta chain was determined in a study of T cells expressing NK-cell markers. Using the 5' RACE reads, TCRdb records one entry per CDR3 protein without DNA. This repertoire includes about 300,000 distinct CDR3 sequences. This CDR3 is built from 17 residues. Germline lookup yields CDR1 MNHNS and CDR2 SASEGT. J is TRBJ2-4 and V is TRBV6-1; TCRdb proposes TRBD2, but this gene call is untestable without DNA. Sequencing used blood T cells: a sorted CD56 or NKG2C T cell subset, CD4+ or CD8+ T cells, or bulk PBMC T cells (not recorded which). This TCR came from a woman aged 18 to 75 in good health. Here the CDR3 reads CASSSPASGSLKNIQYF.